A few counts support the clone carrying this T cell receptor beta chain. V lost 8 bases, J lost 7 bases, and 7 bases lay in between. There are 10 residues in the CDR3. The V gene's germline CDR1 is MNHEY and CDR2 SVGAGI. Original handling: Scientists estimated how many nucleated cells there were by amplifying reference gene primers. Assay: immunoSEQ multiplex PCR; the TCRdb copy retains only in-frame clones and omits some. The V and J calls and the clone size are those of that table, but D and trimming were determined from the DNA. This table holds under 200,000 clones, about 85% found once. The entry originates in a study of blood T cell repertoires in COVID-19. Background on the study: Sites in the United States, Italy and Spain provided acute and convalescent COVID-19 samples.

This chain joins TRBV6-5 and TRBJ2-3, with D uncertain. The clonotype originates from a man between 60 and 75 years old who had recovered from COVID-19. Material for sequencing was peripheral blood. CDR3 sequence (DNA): TGTGCCAGCTTTCAATATACGCAGTATTTT. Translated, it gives CASFQYTQYF.